Each of the 12 T cell receptor beta chains below was sequenced from the same sample in a study of blood T cell repertoires in COVID-19. This table comes from immunoSEQ multiplex PCR, and its TCRdb copy is limited to in-frame clones, with some not included. The sample records tens of thousands of clones, 87% being singletons. The sequencing input was peripheral blood. The receptors were gathered from a man between 60 and 70 years old with COVID-19, enrolled during active disease.

This chain connects TRBV5-1 to TRBJ1-1, with D perhaps matching TRBD1 (6 bases). Trimming shortened V by 2 bases and J by 1 base, and 9 bases separated the two germline ends. This CDR3 has 14 residues. CDR1 and CDR2 from the germline V gene are SGHRS and YFSETQ. In DNA, the CDR3 is TGCGCCAGCAGCTTCCAGGGACAGAACACTGAAGCTTTCTTT. Translation gives CASSFQGQNTEAFF.

The chain links TRBV11-2 to TRBJ1-1, with D tentatively TRBD1 (5 bases). Trimming stripped 5 bases from V and 1 base from J, with 8 bases between. The CDR3 runs to 13 residues. CDR1 and CDR2 (germline): SGHAT, FQNNGV. CDR3 protein: CASSPGGNTEAFF. CDR3 DNA sequence: TGTGCCAGCAGCCCCGGGGGGAACACTGAAGCTTTCTTT.

This clone was seen just once. The chain couples TRBV30 to TRBJ2-3; D gene ambiguous. The germline V and J ends were trimmed by 3 bases and 3 bases, with 4 bases remaining between them. The CDR3 spans 11 residues. CDR1 is GTSNPN and CDR2 is SVGIG in the germline V gene (reference sequence). As DNA, the CDR3 is TGTGCCTGGAGCGAGACAGATACGCAGTATTTT. Its protein product is CAWSETDTQYF.

The rearrangement joins TRBV18 to TRBJ2-2, with D maybe TRBD2 (7 bases). Germline CDR1 is KGHSH and CDR2 is LQKENI. Between the trimmed V and J ends, which lost 3 bases and 7 bases, there was a span of 15 bases. The CDR3 covers 15 residues. The DNA for the CDR3 is TGTGCCAGCTCACCTTCAACAGGGAGGGTCGGGGAGCTGTTTTTT. The encoded protein is CASSPSTGRVGELFF.

The gene calls are TRBV10-3 and TRBJ1-5, with unresolved D. Germline CDR1 and CDR2: ENHRY and SYGVKD. Trimming took off 0 bases at V and 5 bases at J, with 14 bases between the two ends. This CDR3 region has 16 residues. This CDR3 reads CAISESTVIADQPQHF. CDR3 coding DNA: TGTGCCATCAGTGAGTCAACGGTTATAGCCGATCAGCCCCAGCATTTT.

The CDR3 DNA follows: TGTGCCAGCAGCTCAGTAGCGGGAGGTTATGAGCAGTTCTTC. It is translated as CASSSVAGGYEQFF. The J gene is TRBJ2-1, the V gene TRBV9, with 10 bases identical to TRBD2. The CDR3 is made up of 14 amino acids. The J segment lost 8 bases and the V segment lost 4 bases, leaving 6 bases of the junction unmatched. Germline V lookup: CDR1 SGDLS, CDR2 YYNGEE.

The J gene is TRBJ1-4, the V gene TRBV25-1; 8 bases match TRBD1. With 6 bases clipped from V and 6 bases from J, the junction kept 0 bases outside the gene matches. CDR3 length: 12 amino acids. Germline loops: CDR1 MGHDK, CDR2 SYGVNS. The CDR3 here is CASRDRDEKLFF. CDR3 DNA sequence: TGTGCCAGCAGGGACAGGGATGAAAAACTGTTTTTT.

This clone came up once. This chain connects TRBV5-6 to TRBJ1-5; D call uncertain. The CDR3 contains 14 residues. CDR1 is SGHDT, CDR2 YYEEEE, per germline. Trimming pared 0 bases from V and 9 bases from J, leaving 13 bases between. The CDR3 reads CASSLAGFPGPQHF. The DNA for the CDR3 is TGTGCCAGCAGCTTGGCCGGATTTCCGGGGCCCCAGCATTTT.

The V and J genes are TRBV28 and TRBJ2-7; 10 positions agree with TRBD2. Germline V gene sequence: CDR1 MDHEN, CDR2 SYDVKM. The junction had 6 bases not matched to a gene; V was cut back by 2 bases and J by 8 bases. There are 14 residues in the CDR3. The DNA for the CDR3 is TGTGCCAGCAGTTTACCAGGACTAGCGGATAAGCAGTACTTC. It encodes CASSLPGLADKQYF.

The chain couples TRBV5-1 to TRBJ2-1; the match to TRBD1 covers 7 bases. The length of the CDR3 is 16 residues. Germline-derived CDR1 and CDR2 are SGHRS and YFSETQ. J lost 3 bases, V lost 5 bases, and 11 bases had no gene match. The CDR3 coding sequence is TGCGCCAGCAGTGGGTCCCGGGACAGCCTCTACAATGAGCAGTTCTTC. This encodes CASSGSRDSLYNEQFF.

CDR3 nucleotides: TGTGCCAGCAGTTACTGGGGACAGGGGGAAAACTATGGCTACACCTTC. Translated, it gives CASSYWGQGENYGYTF. V gene TRBV6-5 combines with J gene TRBJ1-2; 11 bases align to TRBD1. The CDR3 has 16 amino acids. Germline V lookup: CDR1 MNHEY, CDR2 SVGAGI. Trimming at V came to 1 base and at J to 2 bases, leaving 3 bases not matched to a gene.

This clone was seen once. CDR3 DNA: TGTGCCAGTAGTACCTACACTGAAGCTTTCTTT. Translated: CASSTYTEAFF. The genes are TRBV19 and TRBJ1-1; D is undetermined. Germline V lookup: CDR1 LNHDA, CDR2 SQIVND (reference sequence). Trimming pared 4 bases from V and 3 bases from J, leaving 3 bases between. This CDR3 spans 11 amino acids.